This T cell receptor (beta chain) was captured in a study of T cell repertoires in cytomegalovirus infection. Study details: Public TCR beta signature analysis indicated the presence of both CMV infection and matching HLA type.

CDR3 length: 11 residues. Germline CDR1 and CDR2: MNHEY and SMNVEV (reference sequence). V was trimmed by 8 bases and J by 4 bases, leaving 9 bases between them. MiXCR, run by TCRdb on the reads, gives a single entry per CDR3 protein. The sample holds roughly 990,000 distinct CDR3 sequences, roughly 30% seen once. Study-wide results and caveats: The cumulative frequency of public TCR beta families distinguished individuals who carried CMV together with the relevant HLA.

This clonotype has just a few counts. Its target is unknown. The sequence was collected from a human donor in good health (CMV status not recorded). Some clones in this sample may be carry-over from other donors' samples. Sequencing was performed on cultured CD8+ T cells from PBMCs, taken from culture after CMV antigen stimulation. The gene calls are TRBV27 and TRBJ2-7; D uncertain. This chain's CDR3 is CASGTRYEQYF. CDR3 coding DNA: TGTGCCAGCGGAACCCGGTACGAGCAGTACTTC.